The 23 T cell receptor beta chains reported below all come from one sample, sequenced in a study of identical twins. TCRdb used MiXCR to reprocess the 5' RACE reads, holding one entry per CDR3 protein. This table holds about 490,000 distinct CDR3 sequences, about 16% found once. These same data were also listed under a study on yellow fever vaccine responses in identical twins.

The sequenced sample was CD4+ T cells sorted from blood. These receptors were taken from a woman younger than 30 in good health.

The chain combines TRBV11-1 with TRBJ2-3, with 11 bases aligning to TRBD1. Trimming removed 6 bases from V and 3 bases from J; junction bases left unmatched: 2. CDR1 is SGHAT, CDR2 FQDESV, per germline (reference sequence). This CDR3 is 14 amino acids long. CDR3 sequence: CASRWDRGTDTQYF. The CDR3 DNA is TGTGCCAGCAGGTGGGACAGGGGGACAGATACGCAGTATTTT.

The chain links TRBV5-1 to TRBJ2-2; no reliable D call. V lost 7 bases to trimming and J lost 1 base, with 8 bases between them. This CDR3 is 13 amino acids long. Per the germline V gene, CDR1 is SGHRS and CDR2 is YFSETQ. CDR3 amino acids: CASGLKNTGELFF. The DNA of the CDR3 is TGCGCCAGCGGGCTCAAGAACACCGGGGAGCTGTTTTTT.

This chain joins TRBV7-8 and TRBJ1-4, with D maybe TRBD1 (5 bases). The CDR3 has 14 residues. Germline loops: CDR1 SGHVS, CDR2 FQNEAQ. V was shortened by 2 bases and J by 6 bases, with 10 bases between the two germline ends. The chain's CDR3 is CASSLLWGDEKLFF. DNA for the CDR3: TGTGCCAGCAGCTTACTGTGGGGCGATGAAAAACTGTTTTTT.

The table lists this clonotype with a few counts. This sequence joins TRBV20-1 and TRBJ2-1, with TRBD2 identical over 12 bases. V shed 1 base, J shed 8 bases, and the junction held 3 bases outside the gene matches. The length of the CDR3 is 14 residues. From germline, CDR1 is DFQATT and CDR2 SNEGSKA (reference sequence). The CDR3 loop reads CSARGTSGNDEQFF. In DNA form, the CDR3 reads TGCAGTGCTAGAGGGACTAGCGGGAATGATGAGCAGTTCTTC.

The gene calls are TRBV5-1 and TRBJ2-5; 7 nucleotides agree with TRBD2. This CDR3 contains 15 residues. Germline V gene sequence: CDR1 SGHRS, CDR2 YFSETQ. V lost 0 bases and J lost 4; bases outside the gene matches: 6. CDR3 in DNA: TGCGCCAGCAGCTTGGCCTCCCCGGGGGGAGAGACCCAGTACTTC. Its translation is CASSLASPGGETQYF.

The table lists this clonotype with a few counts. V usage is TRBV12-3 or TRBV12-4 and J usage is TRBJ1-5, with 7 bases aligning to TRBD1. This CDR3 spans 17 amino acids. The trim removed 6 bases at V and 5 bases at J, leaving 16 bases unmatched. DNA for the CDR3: TGTGCCAGCAGGATCGGGGGGGTGACAGGGCAGGATCAGCCCCAGCATTTT. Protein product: CASRIGGVTGQDQPQHF.

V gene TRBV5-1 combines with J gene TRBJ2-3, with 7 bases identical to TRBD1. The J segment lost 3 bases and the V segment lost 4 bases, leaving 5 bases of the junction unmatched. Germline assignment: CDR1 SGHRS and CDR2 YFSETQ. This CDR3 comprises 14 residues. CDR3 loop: CASSGRDRTDTQYF. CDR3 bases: TGCGCCAGCAGCGGAAGGGACAGAACAGATACGCAGTATTTT. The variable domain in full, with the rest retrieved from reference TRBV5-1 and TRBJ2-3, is KAGVTQTPRYLIKTRGQQVTLSCSPISGHRSVSWYQQTPGQGLQFLFEYFSETQRNKGNFPGRFSGRQFSNSRSEMNVSTLELGDSALYLCASSGRDRTDTQYFGPGTRLTVL.

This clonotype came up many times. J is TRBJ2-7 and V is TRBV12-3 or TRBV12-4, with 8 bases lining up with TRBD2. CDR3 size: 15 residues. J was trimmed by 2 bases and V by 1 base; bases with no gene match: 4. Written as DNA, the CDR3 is TGTGCCAGCAGTTTAGGTACTAGCGGTCCCTACGAGCAGTACTTC. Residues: CASSLGTSGPYEQYF.

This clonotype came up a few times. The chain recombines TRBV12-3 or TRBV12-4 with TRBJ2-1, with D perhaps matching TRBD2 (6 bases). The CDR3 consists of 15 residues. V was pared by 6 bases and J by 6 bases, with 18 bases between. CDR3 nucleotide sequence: TGTGCCAGCAGCAAGGGACTCCATAGTACCAATGAGCAGTTCTTC. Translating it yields CASSKGLHSTNEQFF.

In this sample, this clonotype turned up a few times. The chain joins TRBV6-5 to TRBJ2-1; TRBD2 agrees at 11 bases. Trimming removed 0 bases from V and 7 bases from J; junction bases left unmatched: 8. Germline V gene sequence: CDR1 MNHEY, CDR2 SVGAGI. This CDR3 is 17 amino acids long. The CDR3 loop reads CASSYSSLAGGKNEQFF. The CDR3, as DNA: TGTGCCAGCAGTTACTCGTCTCTAGCGGGAGGAAAAAATGAGCAGTTCTTC.

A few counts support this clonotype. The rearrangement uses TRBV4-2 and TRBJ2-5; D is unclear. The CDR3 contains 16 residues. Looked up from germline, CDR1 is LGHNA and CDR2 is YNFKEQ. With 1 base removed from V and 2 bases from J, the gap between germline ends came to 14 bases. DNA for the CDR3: TGTGCCAGCAGCCAAGGGAACTTAGTAGAGCAAGAGACCCAGTACTTC. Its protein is CASSQGNLVEQETQYF.

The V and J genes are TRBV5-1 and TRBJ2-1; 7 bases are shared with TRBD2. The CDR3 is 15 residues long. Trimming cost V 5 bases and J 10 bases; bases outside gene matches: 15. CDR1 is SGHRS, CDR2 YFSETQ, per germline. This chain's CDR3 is CASSRGGVLQYEQFF. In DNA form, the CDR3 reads TGCGCCAGCAGTCGCGGGGGAGTCCTGCAATACGAGCAGTTCTTC.

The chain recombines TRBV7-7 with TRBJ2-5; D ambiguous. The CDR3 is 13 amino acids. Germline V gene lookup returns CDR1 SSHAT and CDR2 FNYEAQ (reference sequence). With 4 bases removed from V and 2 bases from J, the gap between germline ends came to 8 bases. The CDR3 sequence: CASSSRRQETQYF. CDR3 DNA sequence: TGTGCCAGCAGCTCGCGTAGGCAAGAGACCCAGTACTTC.

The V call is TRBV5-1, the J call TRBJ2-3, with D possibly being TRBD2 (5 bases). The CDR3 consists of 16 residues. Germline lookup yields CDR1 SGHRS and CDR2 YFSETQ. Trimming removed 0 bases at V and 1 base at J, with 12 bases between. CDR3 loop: CASSLVRGGGTDTQYF. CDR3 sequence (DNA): TGCGCCAGCAGCTTGGTACGGGGTGGAGGCACAGATACGCAGTATTTT.

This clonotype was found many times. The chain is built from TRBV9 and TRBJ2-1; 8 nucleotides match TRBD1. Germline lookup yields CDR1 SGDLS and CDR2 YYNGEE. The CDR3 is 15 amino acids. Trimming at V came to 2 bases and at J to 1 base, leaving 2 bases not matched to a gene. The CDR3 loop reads CASSVGQGSYNEQFF. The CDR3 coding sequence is TGTGCCAGCAGCGTCGGACAGGGTTCCTACAATGAGCAGTTCTTC.

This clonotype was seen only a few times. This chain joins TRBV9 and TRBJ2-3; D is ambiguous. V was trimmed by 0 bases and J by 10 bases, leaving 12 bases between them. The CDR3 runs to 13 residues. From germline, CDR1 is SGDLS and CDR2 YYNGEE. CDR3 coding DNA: TGTGCCAGCAGCGTAGGCCCTAGTGGTGCGCAGTATTTT. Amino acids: CASSVGPSGAQYF. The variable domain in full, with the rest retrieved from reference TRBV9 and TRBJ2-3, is DSGVTQTPKHLITATGQRVTLRCSPRSGDLSVYWYQQSLDQGLQFLIQYYNGEERAKGNILERFSAQQFPDLHSELNLSSLELGDSALYFCASSVGPSGAQYFGPGTRLTVL.

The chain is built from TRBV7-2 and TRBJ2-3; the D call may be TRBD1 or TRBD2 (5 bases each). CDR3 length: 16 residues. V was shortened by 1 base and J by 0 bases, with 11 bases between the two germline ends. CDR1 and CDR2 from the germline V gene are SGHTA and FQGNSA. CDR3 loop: CASSLVTGLSTDTQYF. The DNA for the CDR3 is TGTGCCAGCAGCTTAGTCACGGGGCTTAGCACAGATACGCAGTATTTT.

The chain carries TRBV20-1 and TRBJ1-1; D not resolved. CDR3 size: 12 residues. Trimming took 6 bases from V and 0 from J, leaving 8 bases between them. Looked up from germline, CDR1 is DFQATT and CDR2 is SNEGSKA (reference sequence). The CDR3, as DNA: TGCAGTGCCACAACAGTGAACACTGAAGCTTTCTTT. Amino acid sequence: CSATTVNTEAFF.

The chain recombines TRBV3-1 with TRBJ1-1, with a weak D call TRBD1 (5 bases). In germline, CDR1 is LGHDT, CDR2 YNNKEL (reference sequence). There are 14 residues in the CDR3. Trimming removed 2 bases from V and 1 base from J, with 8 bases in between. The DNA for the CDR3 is TGTGCCAGCAGCCAACCGACAGAGAACACTGAAGCTTTCTTT. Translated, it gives CASSQPTENTEAFF.

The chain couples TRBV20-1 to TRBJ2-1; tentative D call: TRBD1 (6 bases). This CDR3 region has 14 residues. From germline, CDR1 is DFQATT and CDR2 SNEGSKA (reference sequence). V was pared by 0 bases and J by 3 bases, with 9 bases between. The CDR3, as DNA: TGCAGTGCTAGAGATAGACAGGTCTACAATGAGCAGTTCTTC. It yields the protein CSARDRQVYNEQFF.

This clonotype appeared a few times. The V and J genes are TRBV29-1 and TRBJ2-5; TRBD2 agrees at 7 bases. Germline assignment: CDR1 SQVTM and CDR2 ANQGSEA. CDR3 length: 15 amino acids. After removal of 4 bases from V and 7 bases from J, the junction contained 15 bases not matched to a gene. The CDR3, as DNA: TGCAGCGTTGTTGGCGCCGGGGTGACGGGGGGGACCCAGTACTTC. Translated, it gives CSVVGAGVTGGTQYF. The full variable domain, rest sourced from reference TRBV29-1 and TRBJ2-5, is SAVISQKPSRDICQRGTSLTIQCQVDSQVTMMFWYRQQPGQSLTLIATANQGSEATYESGFVIDKFPISRPNLTFSTLTVSNMSPEDSSIYLCSVVGAGVTGGTQYFGPGTRLLVL.

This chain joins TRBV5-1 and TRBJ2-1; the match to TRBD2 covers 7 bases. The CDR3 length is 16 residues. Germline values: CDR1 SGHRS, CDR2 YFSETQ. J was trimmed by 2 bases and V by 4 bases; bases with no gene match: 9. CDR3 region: CASSRDTSAAYNEQFF. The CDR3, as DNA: TGCGCCAGCAGCCGGGATACTAGCGCGGCCTACAATGAGCAGTTCTTC. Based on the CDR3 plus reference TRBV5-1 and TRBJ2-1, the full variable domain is KAGVTQTPRYLIKTRGQQVTLSCSPISGHRSVSWYQQTPGQGLQFLFEYFSETQRNKGNFPGRFSGRQFSNSRSEMNVSTLELGDSALYLCASSRDTSAAYNEQFFGPGTRLTVL.

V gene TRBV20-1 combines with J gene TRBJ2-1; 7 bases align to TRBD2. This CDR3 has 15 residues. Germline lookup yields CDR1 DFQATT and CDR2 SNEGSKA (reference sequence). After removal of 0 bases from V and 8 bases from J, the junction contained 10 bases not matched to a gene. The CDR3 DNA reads TGCAGTGCTAGAGATCTTGGACTAGTAGTCGATGAGCAGTTCTTC. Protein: CSARDLGLVVDEQFF.